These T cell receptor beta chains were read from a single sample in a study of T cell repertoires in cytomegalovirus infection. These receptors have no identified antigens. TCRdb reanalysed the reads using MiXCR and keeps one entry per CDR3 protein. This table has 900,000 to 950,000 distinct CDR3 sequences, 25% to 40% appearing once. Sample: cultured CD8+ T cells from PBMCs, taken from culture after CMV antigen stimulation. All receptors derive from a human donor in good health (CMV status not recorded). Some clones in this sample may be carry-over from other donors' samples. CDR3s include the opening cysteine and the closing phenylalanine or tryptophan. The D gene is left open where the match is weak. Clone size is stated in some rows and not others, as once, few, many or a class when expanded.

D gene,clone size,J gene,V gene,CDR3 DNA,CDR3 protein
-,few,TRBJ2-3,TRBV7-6,TGTGCCAGCAGTTGGGGGGACGATACGCAGTATTTT,CASSWGDDTQYF
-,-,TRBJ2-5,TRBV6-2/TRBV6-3,TGTGCCAGCAGTTACGGGTTAGAGACCCAGTACTTC,CASSYGLETQYF
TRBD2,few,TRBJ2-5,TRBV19,TGTGCCAGTAGCCCCGGGACTAGGCGATTGGAGACCCAGTACTTC,CASSPGTRRLETQYF
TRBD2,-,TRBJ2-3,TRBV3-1,TGTGCCAGCAGCCTGGGACTAGCGGGGCAGAAAGGAGATACGCAGTATTTT,CASSLGLAGQKGDTQYF
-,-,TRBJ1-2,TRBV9,TGTGCCAGCAGCGAGACGGGGAAGGGTGGCTACACCTTC,CASSETGKGGYTF
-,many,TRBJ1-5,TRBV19,TGTGCCAGTAGGGGATATGGGAATCAGCCCCAGCATTTT,CASRGYGNQPQHF
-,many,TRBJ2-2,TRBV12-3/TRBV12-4,TGTGCCAGCATCAACACCGGGGAGCTGTTTTTT,CASINTGELFF
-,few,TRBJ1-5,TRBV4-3,TGCGCCAGCAGCCGAGTTGTAAATAGCAATCAGCCCCAGCATTTT,CASSRVVNSNQPQHF
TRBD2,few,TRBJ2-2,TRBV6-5,TGTGCCAGCAGTTACATAAGACCGGGACTAGCGGGGGGAGACTTAGGGAACACCGGGGAGCTGTTTTTT,CASSYIRPGLAGGDLGNTGELFF
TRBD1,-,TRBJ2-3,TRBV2,TGTGCCAGCAGTGACCCCGACAGGGGAGCATCTAGCACAGATACGCAGTATTTT,CASSDPDRGASSTDTQYF
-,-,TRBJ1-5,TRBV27,TGTGCCAGCGGGCGGGGGAATCAGCCCCAGCATTTT,CASGRGNQPQHF
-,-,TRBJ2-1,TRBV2,TGTGCCAGCAGTGAAAAGGGCCCTTTTACAATTAACAATGAGCAGTTCTTC,CASSEKGPFTINNEQFF
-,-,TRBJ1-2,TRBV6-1,TGTGCCAGCAGTGAAGGCAGAGCACTGAACTATGGCTACACCTTC,CASSEGRALNYGYTF
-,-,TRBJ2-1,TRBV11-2,TGTGCCAACAGCTTGGGGGACTACAATGAGCAGTTCTTC,CANSLGDYNEQFF
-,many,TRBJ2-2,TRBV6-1,TGTGCCAGCAGTGAGTTTCCACTACGGGAGCTGTTTTTT,CASSEFPLRELFF
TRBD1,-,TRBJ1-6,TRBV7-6,TGTGCCAGCAGCCTGGGGACAGGGGGCGCGGGATCACCCCTCCACTTT,CASSLGTGGAGSPLHF
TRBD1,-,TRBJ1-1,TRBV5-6,TGTGCCAGCAGCGGGGGACAGGGGGCGAGTGGCACTGAAGCTTTCTTT,CASSGGQGASGTEAFF
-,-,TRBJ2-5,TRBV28,TGTGCCAGCAGTTTGTCCCCCACCTCCCAGTACTTC,CASSLSPTSQYF